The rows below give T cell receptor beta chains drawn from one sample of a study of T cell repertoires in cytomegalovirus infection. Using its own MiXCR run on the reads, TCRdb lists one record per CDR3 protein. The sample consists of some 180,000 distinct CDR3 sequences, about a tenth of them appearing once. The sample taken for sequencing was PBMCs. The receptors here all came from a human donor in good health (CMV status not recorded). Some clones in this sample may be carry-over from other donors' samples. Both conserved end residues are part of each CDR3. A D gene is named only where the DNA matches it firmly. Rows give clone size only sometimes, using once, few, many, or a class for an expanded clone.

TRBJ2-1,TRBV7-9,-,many,CASSLVSGSYNEQFF,TGTGCCAGCAGCTTAGTTTCCGGCTCCTACAATGAGCAGTTCTTC
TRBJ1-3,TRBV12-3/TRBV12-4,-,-,CASSFGRTISGNTIYF,TGTGCCAGCAGTTTCGGCAGAACGATCTCTGGAAACACCATATATTTT
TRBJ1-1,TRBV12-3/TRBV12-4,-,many,CASSLSRDGAEAFF,TGTGCCAGCAGTTTATCTCGAGACGGGGCTGAAGCTTTCTTT
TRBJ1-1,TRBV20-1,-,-,CSAKDTMNTEAFF,TGCAGTGCTAAGGACACGATGAACACTGAAGCTTTCTTT
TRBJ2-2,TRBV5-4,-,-,CASRLRDTGELFF,TGTGCCAGCCGCCTCAGGGACACCGGGGAGCTGTTTTTT
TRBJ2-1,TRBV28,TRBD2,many,CASSSLAGLQFF,TGTGCCAGCAGTTCTTTAGCGGGATTGCAGTTCTTC
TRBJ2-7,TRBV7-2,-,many,CASSLDPYEQYF,TGTGCCAGCAGCTTGGACCCATACGAGCAGTACTTC
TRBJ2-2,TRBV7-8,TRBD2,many,CASSLPGSGGAGELFF,TGTGCCAGCAGTCTACCGGGGTCGGGAGGCGCCGGGGAGCTGTTTTTT
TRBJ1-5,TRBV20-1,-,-,CSVWTGRRETQHF,TGCAGTGTTTGGACTGGGAGAAGAGAGACCCAGCATTTT
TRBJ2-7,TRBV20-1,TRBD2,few,CSARLADSYEQYF,TGCAGTGCGCGACTAGCGGACTCCTACGAGCAGTACTTC
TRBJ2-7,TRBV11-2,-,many,CASSLDREGGQYF,TGTGCCAGCAGCTTAGACAGAGAAGGGGGGCAGTACTTC
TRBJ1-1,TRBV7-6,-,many,CASSLGEVGTEAFF,TGTGCCAGCAGCTTAGGAGAGGTGGGCACTGAAGCTTTCTTT
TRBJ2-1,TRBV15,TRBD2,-,CATSRGLAPGDEQFF,TGTGCCACCAGCAGAGGACTAGCCCCCGGCGATGAGCAGTTCTTC
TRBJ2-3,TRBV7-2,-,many,CASSRTDTQYF,TGTGCCAGCAGCCGTACAGATACGCAGTATTTT
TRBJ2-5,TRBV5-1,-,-,CASSRGFQETQYF,TGCGCCAGCAGCCGGGGATTCCAAGAGACCCAGTACTTC
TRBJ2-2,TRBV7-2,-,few,CASSDPTAGELFF,TGTGCCAGCAGCGACCCCACGGCCGGGGAGCTGTTTTTT
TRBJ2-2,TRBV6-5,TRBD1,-,CARSYSWPGGYGTGELFF,TGTGCCCGCAGTTACTCGTGGCCAGGGGGCTATGGCACCGGGGAGCTGTTTTTT
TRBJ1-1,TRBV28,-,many,CASSSKDTEAFF,TGTGCCAGCAGTTCGAAAGACACTGAAGCTTTCTTT
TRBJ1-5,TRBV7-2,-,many,CASSSRTHSNQPQHF,TGTGCCAGCAGCTCACGAACCCATAGCAATCAGCCCCAGCATTTT
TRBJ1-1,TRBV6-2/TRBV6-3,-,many,CASFGRLNTEAFF,TGTGCCAGCTTCGGCCGTTTGAACACTGAAGCTTTCTTT
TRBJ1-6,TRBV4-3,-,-,CASSQDYRNSPLHF,TGCGCCAGCAGCCAAGACTACAGGAATTCACCCCTCCACTTT
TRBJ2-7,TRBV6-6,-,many,CASSLLSYEQYF,TGTGCCAGCAGCTTATTGTCCTACGAGCAGTACTTC
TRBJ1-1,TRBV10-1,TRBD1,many,CASSDGTENTEAFF,TGCGCCAGCAGTGACGGGACAGAGAACACTGAAGCTTTCTTT
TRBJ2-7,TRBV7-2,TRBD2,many,CASSLDSGALGEQYF,TGTGCCAGCAGCTTAGACAGCGGGGCCCTCGGCGAGCAGTACTTC
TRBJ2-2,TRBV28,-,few,CASSPLDHTGELFF,TGTGCCAGCAGTCCCCTAGACCACACCGGGGAGCTGTTTTTT
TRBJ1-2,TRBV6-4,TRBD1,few,CASSVGTGGYGYTF,TGTGCCAGCAGTGTCGGGACAGGAGGCTATGGCTACACCTTC
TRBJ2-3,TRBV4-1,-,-,CASSQDQVTDTQYF,TGTGCCAGCAGCCAAGATCAAGTCACAGATACGCAGTATTTT
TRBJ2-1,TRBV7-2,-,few,CASSFRGIGSYNEQFF,TGTGCCAGCAGCTTTCGCGGGATCGGCTCCTACAATGAGCAGTTCTTC
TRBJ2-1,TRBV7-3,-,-,CASSLRGLGNEQFF,TGTGCCAGCAGCTTAAGAGGTCTCGGAAATGAGCAGTTCTTC
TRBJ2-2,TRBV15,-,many,CATSRGGTTGELFF,TGTGCCACCAGCAGAGGAGGAACCACCGGGGAGCTGTTTTTT
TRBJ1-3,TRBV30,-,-,CAWSVRTGQVNF,TGTGCCTGGAGTGTACGAACGGGACAAGTAAATTTT
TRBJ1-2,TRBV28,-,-,CASSFPRTGNYGYTF,TGTGCCAGCAGTTTTCCTCGGACGGGAAACTATGGCTACACCTTC
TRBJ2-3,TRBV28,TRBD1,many,CASSLPGGSRTDTQYF,TGTGCCAGCAGCCTTCCAGGGGGAAGCCGCACAGATACGCAGTATTTT
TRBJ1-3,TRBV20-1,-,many,CSAHKRGSGNTIYF,TGCAGTGCCCACAAGCGCGGCTCTGGAAACACCATATATTTT
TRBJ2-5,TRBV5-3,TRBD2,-,CASSRTEAGGGETQYF,TGTGCCAGCAGCAGAACCGAAGCGGGGGGAGGGGAGACCCAGTACTTC
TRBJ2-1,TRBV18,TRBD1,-,CASSPIQGAQDEQFF,TGTGCCAGCTCACCTATACAGGGGGCGCAAGATGAGCAGTTCTTC
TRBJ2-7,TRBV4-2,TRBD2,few,CASSQDLRSGSEYF,TGTGCCAGCAGCCAAGATCTTAGGAGCGGGAGTGAGTACTTC